These 9 T cell receptor beta chains originate from one sample sequenced in a study of vaccination and CD4 T cells after COVID-19. The sample's treatment: approximately 11-day PBMC culture with coronavirus spike peptide pools or control peptides (ViraFEST assay). With the Oncomine TCR Beta short-read assay, DNA from cultured CD4+ T cells was sequenced. TCRdb reprocessed the PCR reads with MiXCR, giving one entry per CDR3 protein. The sample yields about 11,000 distinct CDR3 sequences, roughly 46% seen once. No antigens are known for them. Specimen: CD4+ T cells from blood, cultured in vitro. The source is a human donor who had recovered from COVID-19.

This chain connects TRBV20-1 to TRBJ2-1; D is possibly TRBD1 or TRBD2 (7 bases each). Germline CDR1 is DFQATT and CDR2 is SNEGSKA (reference sequence). The V gene lost 2 bases and the J gene lost 6 bases, with 20 bases spanning the gap. The CDR3 runs to 16 residues. The CDR3 DNA sequence: TGCAGTGCTAGACAAAGGGGGAGGGGGCACCCCAATGAGCAGTTCTTC. Its protein is CSARQRGRGHPNEQFF.

V and J are TRBV2 and TRBJ1-5, with D uncertain. V lost 2 bases and J lost 1, with 18 bases in between. This CDR3 contains 18 residues. Germline V gene sequence: CDR1 SNHLY, CDR2 FYNNEI. Here the CDR3 DNA reads TGTGCCAGCAGTGAACAAGGTCCTACTTTGGGGAGCAATCAGCCCCAGCATTTT. This gives the protein CASSEQGPTLGSNQPQHF.

The chain links TRBV10-2 to TRBJ1-5, with D possibly TRBD1 on 6 matching bases. CDR3 length: 15 residues. The germline CDR1 and CDR2 sequences are WSHSY and SAAADI. The germline V and J ends were trimmed by 6 bases and 1 base, with 13 bases remaining between them. In DNA form, the CDR3 reads TGCGCCAGCAGCTTCTCGGGGGCCAGCAATCAGCCCCAGCATTTT. Amino acids: CASSFSGASNQPQHF.

In its sample, this clonotype was seen a few times. V gene TRBV24-1 combines with J gene TRBJ1-5, with D hard to call. The CDR3 length is 10 residues. Trimming took 6 bases from V and 7 from J, leaving 3 bases between them. The germline V gene has CDR1 KGHDR and CDR2 SFDVKD. Here the CDR3 DNA reads TGTGCCACCAGTTCCCAGCCCCAGCATTTT. It encodes CATSSQPQHF.

This clonotype showed up just a few times. The V call is TRBV27, the J call TRBJ1-5, with D perhaps TRBD1 (5 bases). Germline-derived CDR1 and CDR2 are MNHEY and SMNVEV (reference sequence). Trimming stripped 0 bases from V and 3 bases from J, with 12 bases between. The CDR3 has 16 residues. Here the CDR3 reads CASSLSGVRVNQPQHF. CDR3 sequence (DNA): TGTGCCAGCAGTTTATCAGGGGTCCGGGTCAATCAGCCCCAGCATTTT.

The J gene is TRBJ1-2, the V gene TRBV7-9; TRBD1 agrees at 7 bases. This CDR3 contains 15 residues. Germline V gene sequence: CDR1 SEHNR, CDR2 FQNEAQ (reference sequence). With 4 bases clipped from V and 0 bases from J, the junction kept 5 bases outside the gene matches. The CDR3 DNA sequence: TGTGCCAGCAGCTCGGACAGGCAAGCTAACTATGGCTACACCTTC. Amino acid sequence: CASSSDRQANYGYTF.

The V call is TRBV27, the J call TRBJ2-3, with D maybe TRBD2 (6 bases). Trimming took off 6 bases at V and 6 bases at J, with 22 bases between the two ends. The CDR3 length is 16 residues. Germline assignment: CDR1 MNHEY and CDR2 SMNVEV (reference sequence). The CDR3, as DNA: TGTGCCAGCAGAGATAGGACGGGACTCCCCACGGATACGCAGTATTTT. This gives the protein CASRDRTGLPTDTQYF.

This clonotype occurred a few times. The chain combines TRBV10-3 with TRBJ2-5; the match to TRBD2 covers 9 bases. The CDR3 is 14 residues long. CDR1 ENHRY and CDR2 SYGVKD come from the germline V gene. Trimming removed 4 bases from V and 1 base from J; junction bases left unmatched: 1. The CDR3: CAISGRGGQETQYF. In nucleotides, the CDR3 is TGTGCCATCAGTGGGCGGGGGGGCCAAGAGACCCAGTACTTC.

The CDR3 sequence: CATSDSQVKNYGYTF. CDR3 nucleotides: TGTGCCACCAGTGATTCACAGGTTAAGAACTATGGCTACACCTTC. The chain combines TRBV24-1 with TRBJ1-2; D may be TRBD1 (5 bases). CDR1 is KGHDR and CDR2 is SFDVKD in the germline V gene. This CDR3 spans 15 amino acids. Trimming pared 2 bases from V and 2 bases from J, leaving 11 bases between.